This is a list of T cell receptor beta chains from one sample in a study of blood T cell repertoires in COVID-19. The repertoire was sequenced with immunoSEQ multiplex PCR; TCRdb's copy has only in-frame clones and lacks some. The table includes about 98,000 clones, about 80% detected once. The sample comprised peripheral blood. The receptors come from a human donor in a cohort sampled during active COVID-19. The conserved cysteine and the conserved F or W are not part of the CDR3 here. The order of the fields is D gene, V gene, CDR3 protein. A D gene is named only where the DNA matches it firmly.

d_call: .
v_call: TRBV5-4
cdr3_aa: ASSPGVVWGSSYEQY

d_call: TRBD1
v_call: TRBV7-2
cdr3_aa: ASSLSGTGSYGYT

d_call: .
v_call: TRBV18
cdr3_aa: ASSPSGDGYT

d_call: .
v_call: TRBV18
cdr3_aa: ASSHGSDRAF

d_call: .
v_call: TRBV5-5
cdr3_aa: ASSLGGSWRDEQY

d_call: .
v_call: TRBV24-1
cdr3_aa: ATSDLQNSCQAHYGYT

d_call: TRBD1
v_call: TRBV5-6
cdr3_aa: ASGYRGPLSFGYGYT

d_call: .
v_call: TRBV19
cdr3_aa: ASSMGQGLRNEQF

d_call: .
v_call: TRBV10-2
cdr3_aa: ASSVSGYEQY

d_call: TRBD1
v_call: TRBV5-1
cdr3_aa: ASSLGDRAIGALH

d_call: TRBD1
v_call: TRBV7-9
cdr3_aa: ASIGTGGTKNIQY

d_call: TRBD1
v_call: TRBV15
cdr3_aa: ATSRLDRGNSNQPQH

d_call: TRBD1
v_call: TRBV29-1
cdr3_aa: SVDRQGASNEQF

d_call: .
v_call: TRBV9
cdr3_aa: ASESPGELF

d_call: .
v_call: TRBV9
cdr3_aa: ASSLLFRDYGYT

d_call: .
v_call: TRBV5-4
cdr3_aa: ASSSDLIGAEAF

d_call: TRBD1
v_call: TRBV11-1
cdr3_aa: ASSLGGQGSYEQY

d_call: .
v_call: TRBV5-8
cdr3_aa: ASSGRAGRSYEQY

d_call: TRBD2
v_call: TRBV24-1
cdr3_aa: ATSTSGGATDTQY

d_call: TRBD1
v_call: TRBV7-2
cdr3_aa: ASSLYQGGSAF

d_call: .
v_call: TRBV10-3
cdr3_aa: AISDQGNSPLH

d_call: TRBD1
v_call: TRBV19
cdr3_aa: ASTDRGRGYT

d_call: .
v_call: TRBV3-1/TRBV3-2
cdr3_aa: ASSRISREELF

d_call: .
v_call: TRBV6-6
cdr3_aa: ASSYGAWGQPQH

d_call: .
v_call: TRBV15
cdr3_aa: ATSRAPRGGYEQY

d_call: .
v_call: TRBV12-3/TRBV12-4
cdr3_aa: ASSLSLLGTQY

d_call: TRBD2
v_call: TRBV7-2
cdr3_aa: ASSLAGAGVRNEQY

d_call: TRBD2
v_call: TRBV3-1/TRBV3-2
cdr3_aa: ASRSDSGRTYEQY

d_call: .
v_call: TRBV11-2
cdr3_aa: ASSLSGDQPQH

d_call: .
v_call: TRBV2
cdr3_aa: ASRATSLAKNIQY

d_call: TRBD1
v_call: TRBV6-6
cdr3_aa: ASRKGRGHQETQY

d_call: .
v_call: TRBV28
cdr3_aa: ASSLFPDDIAGNTIY